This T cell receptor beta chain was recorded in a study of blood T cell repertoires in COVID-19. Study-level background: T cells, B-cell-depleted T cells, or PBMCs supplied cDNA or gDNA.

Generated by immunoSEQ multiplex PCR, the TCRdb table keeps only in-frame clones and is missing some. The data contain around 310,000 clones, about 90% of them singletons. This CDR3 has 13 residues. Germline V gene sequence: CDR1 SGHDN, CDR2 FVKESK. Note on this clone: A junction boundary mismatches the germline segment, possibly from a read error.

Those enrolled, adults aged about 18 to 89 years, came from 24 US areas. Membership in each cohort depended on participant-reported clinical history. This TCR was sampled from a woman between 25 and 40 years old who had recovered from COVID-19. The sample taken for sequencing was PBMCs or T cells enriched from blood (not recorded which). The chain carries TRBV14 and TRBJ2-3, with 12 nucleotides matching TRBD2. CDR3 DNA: TGTGCCAGCAGCCAAGATACGCTAGCGGGAGGGAGTTTT. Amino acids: CASSQDTLAGGSF.